This T cell receptor (beta chain) was captured in a study of a mutant IDH1 vaccine in newly diagnosed glioma. This CDR3 region has 14 residues. Germline assignment: CDR1 SGHNT and CDR2 YENEEA. Described time point: week 35, safety follow-up. In the vaccine, a single dose held 300 ug of the mutant IDH1 20-mer peptide, along with topical imiquimod. Overall study findings and caveats: Pseudoprogression apparently tracked independently of changes in top peripheral T cell clonotypes.

The data were produced by immunoSEQ multiplex PCR, yet TCRdb's version contains in-frame clones alone and is incomplete. The table lists tens of thousands of clones, around 86% of them singletons. With respect to this clone: The antigen is not known.

Material: PBMCs, obtained from a glioma patient whose treatment included an IDH1 peptide vaccine. The sequence was obtained from a man younger than 45 with glioma. This rearrangement joins TRBV11-3 to TRBJ2-5; weak D call: TRBD1 (5 bases). TRBJ2-7 explains the end of the DNA better; the J call may be wrong. CDR3 in amino acids: CASSKGVGSHEQYF. The CDR3 coding sequence is TGTGCCAGCAGCAAAGGGGTGGGGTCCCACGAGCAGTACTTC.